This T cell receptor beta chain derives from a study of blood T cell repertoires in COVID-19. The overall study: From T cells, B-cell-depleted T cells, or PBMCs came the material, which was cDNA or gDNA.

Living in 24 US areas, the participants were between roughly 18 and 89 years of age. Germline CDR1 and CDR2: SGDLS and YYNGEE. The ends were cut back, 4 bases at V and 8 bases at J, with 15 bases in the middle. There are 14 residues in the CDR3. Under the authors' procedure: From reference gene primer amplification, estimates of nucleated cell counts were derived. Using immunoSEQ multiplex PCR, the repertoire was profiled, and TCRdb retains in-frame clones only, with some absent. For V, J and clone size, that table is used; D and trimming come from the DNA. Altogether about 210,000 clones are present, 65% to 85% being singletons, with the ten largest covering 4.3%.

This sequence was found in a man younger than 40 with acute COVID-19. The specimen was PBMCs or T cells enriched from blood (not recorded which). The chain couples TRBV9 to TRBJ1-4; D call uncertain. In DNA form, the CDR3 reads TGTGCCAGCAGCCCATGGGAGCCCCAAGAAAAACTGTTTTTT. Translated, it gives CASSPWEPQEKLFF.